This T cell receptor (beta chain) was captured in a study of post-analysis software for immune sequencing data. Unique molecular identifiers tagged the TCR beta cDNA libraries. MiXCR, applied by TCRdb to the PCR reads, yields one record per CDR3 protein. Seen here are hundreds of thousands of distinct CDR3 sequences, 25% to 30% observed once, and the top ten hold around 0.6%. This clonotype has only a few counts. The TCR originated in a girl aged 5-17 years with multiple sclerosis. Source material: blood.

The DNA of the CDR3 is TGTGCCAGCAGCCGAAAGGTGTTGGCGGGAGGTGCAGATACGCAGTATTTT. Translated: CASSRKVLAGGADTQYF. The chain couples TRBV11-2 to TRBJ2-3, with 8 bases lining up with TRBD2. The V gene end was trimmed by 5 bases and the J gene end by 4 bases; junction bases not matched to a gene: 14. Germline V gene sequence: CDR1 SGHAT, CDR2 FQNNGV. The CDR3 has 17 amino acids.